The 26 T cell receptor beta chains below were found in one sample sequenced in a study of immune evolution from preneoplasia to lung adenocarcinoma. The repertoire was sequenced with immunoSEQ multiplex PCR; TCRdb's copy has only in-frame clones and lacks some. In the table there are around 5,500 clones, around two thirds of which are singletons. Sample: FFPE adjacent normal lung tissue. All receptors come from a person aged 80 or older with lung adenocarcinoma.

CDR3 DNA sequence: TGTGCCACCAGCAGAGATAGGGGCTTAGATACGCAGTATTTT. Translation gives CATSRDRGLDTQYF. V gene TRBV15 combines with J gene TRBJ2-3; a possible D gene is TRBD1 (5 bases). The V and J ends lost 0 bases and 5 bases respectively, with 9 bases between them. The germline V gene encodes CDR1 LNHNV and CDR2 YYDKDF (reference sequence). This CDR3 spans 14 amino acids.

This clone was found a few times. V is TRBV28 and J is TRBJ2-3, with a tentative D call TRBD1 (5 bases). The CDR3 is made up of 14 amino acids. With 3 bases removed from V and 3 bases from J, the gap between germline ends came to 10 bases. Germline CDR1 reads MDHEN; CDR2 reads SYDVKM. The CDR3 is CASSFLQGTDTQYF. In DNA form, the CDR3 reads TGTGCCAGCAGTTTCCTTCAGGGAACAGATACGCAGTATTTT. The full variable domain, its missing parts supplied by reference TRBV28 and TRBJ2-3, is DVKVTQSSRYLVKRTGEKVFLECVQDMDHENMFWYRQDPGLGLRLIYFSYDVKMKEKGDIPEGYSVSREKKERFSLILESASTNQTSMYLCASSFLQGTDTQYFGPGTRLTVL.

This clone is large (0.1 to 1%) by share. V gene TRBV5-4 combines with J gene TRBJ1-2; D is possibly TRBD1 (6 bases). CDR1 is SGHNT and CDR2 is YYREEE in the germline V gene (reference sequence). Trimming took off 1 base at V and 1 base at J, with 11 bases between the two ends. This CDR3 has 15 amino acids. The CDR3 reads CASSLRDIVNYGYTF. The CDR3, as DNA: TGTGCCAGCAGCTTGCGGGACATAGTTAACTATGGCTACACCTTC.

V usage is TRBV14 and J usage is TRBJ1-1; D possibly corresponds to TRBD1 (5 bases). The CDR3 spans 13 residues. The V gene lost 4 bases and the J gene lost 10 bases, with 16 bases spanning the gap. Looked up from germline, CDR1 is SGHDN and CDR2 is FVKESK. The CDR3 coding sequence is TGTGCCAGCAGCCCATCAGTGTCAGGGCGAGCTTTCTTT. Residues: CASSPSVSGRAFF.

In this sample, this clone is medium-sized (0.01 to 0.1%). CDR3 amino acids: CASSLDPIENTGELFF. CDR3 coding DNA: TGCGCCAGCAGCTTGGACCCCATCGAGAACACCGGGGAGCTGTTTTTT. V is TRBV5-1 and J is TRBJ2-2, with D hard to call. Looked up from germline, CDR1 is SGHRS and CDR2 is YFSETQ. The CDR3 runs to 16 residues. The V end was cut by 0 bases, the J end by 1 base, with 10 bases between.

This sequence joins TRBV5-1 and TRBJ1-1; no reliable D call. This CDR3 comprises 13 residues. In germline, CDR1 is SGHRS, CDR2 YFSETQ. The ends were cut back, 4 bases at V and 1 base at J, with 8 bases in the middle. DNA of the CDR3: TGCGCCAGCAGCGGAGAAGGGAACACTGAAGCTTTCTTT. Residues: CASSGEGNTEAFF.

V is TRBV7-9 and J is TRBJ1-3, with 7 bases identical to TRBD1. With 5 bases clipped from V and 0 bases from J, the junction kept 10 bases outside the gene matches. The CDR3 consists of 17 residues. The germline CDR1 and CDR2 sequences are SEHNR and FQNEAQ (reference sequence). Here the CDR3 DNA reads TGTGCCAGCAGCCCCAATCGGGACAGATACTCTGGAAACACCATATATTTT. As protein: CASSPNRDRYSGNTIYF.

The chain recombines TRBV7-6 with TRBJ2-2; D ambiguous. Trimming shortened V by 4 bases and J by 3 bases, and 9 bases separated the two germline ends. Germline assignment: CDR1 SGHVS and CDR2 FNYEAQ. The CDR3 length is 14 residues. CDR3 amino acids: CASSSLTDTGELFF. The CDR3 bases are TGTGCCAGCAGCTCCCTGACTGACACCGGGGAGCTGTTTTTT.

V and J are TRBV10-3 and TRBJ1-1, with D possibly TRBD1 on 5 matching bases. CDR3 length: 13 residues. V was trimmed by 6 bases and J by 1 base, leaving 9 bases between them. Germline-derived CDR1 and CDR2 are ENHRY and SYGVKD. The CDR3 spells CAIREGENTEAFF. CDR3 coding DNA: TGTGCCATCAGAGAAGGGGAGAACACTGAAGCTTTCTTT.

The rearrangement links TRBV7-3 to TRBJ2-1; a possible D gene is TRBD2 (5 bases). The CDR3 spans 15 residues. CDR1 is SGHTA and CDR2 is FQGTGA in the germline V gene. Trimming took 5 bases from V and 4 from J, leaving 15 bases between them. The CDR3 coding sequence is TGTGCCAGCAGCCCCGACTATCGTTCTTACAATGAGCAGTTCTTC. Translating it yields CASSPDYRSYNEQFF. The full variable domain, in which reference TRBV7-3 and TRBJ2-1 provide the parts outside the CDR3, is GAGVSQTPSNKVTEKGKYVELRCDPISGHTALYWYRQSLGQGPEFLIYFQGTGAADDSGLPNDRFFAVRPEGSVSTLKIQRTERGDSAVYLCASSPDYRSYNEQFFGPGTRLTVL.

V usage is TRBV6-1 and J usage is TRBJ2-2, with D possibly matching TRBD2 (5 bases). V shed 2 bases and J shed 6 bases, with 13 bases lying between them. From germline, CDR1 is MNHNS and CDR2 SASEGT. This CDR3 has 15 amino acids. CDR3 nucleotide sequence: TGTGCCAGCAGTGAACGGGGTCCCTGGTCCGGGGAGCTGTTTTTT. This translates into CASSERGPWSGELFF.

V gene TRBV29-1 combines with J gene TRBJ1-4, with unresolved D. This CDR3 has 15 amino acids. Germline V gene lookup returns CDR1 SQVTM and CDR2 ANQGSEA. V lost 4 bases and J 2 bases, leaving 14 bases between the germline ends. The CDR3 sequence is CSVVFPPATNEKLFF. The CDR3 nucleotides read TGCAGCGTTGTCTTCCCTCCAGCGACTAATGAAAAACTGTTTTTT.

This clone was counted only a few times. The chain recombines TRBV15 with TRBJ1-3; no clear D. This CDR3 contains 15 residues. Between the trimmed V and J ends, which lost 0 bases and 1 base, there was a span of 7 bases. Germline V CDR1 and CDR2: LNHNV, YYDKDF (reference sequence). In DNA, the CDR3 is TGTGCCACCAGCAGAGATCGGAGTTCTGGAAACACCATATATTTT. It is translated as CATSRDRSSGNTIYF. The entire variable domain, with the rest obtained from reference TRBV15 and TRBJ1-3, is as follows: DAMVIQNPRYQVTQFGKPVTLSCSQTLNHNVMYWYQQKSSQAPKLLFHYYDKDFNNEADTPDNFQSRRPNTSFCFLDIRSPGLGDTAMYLCATSRDRSSGNTIYFGEGSWLTVV.

This clone was seen only once. This chain joins TRBV5-6 and TRBJ1-6; 8 nucleotides line up with TRBD1. J was trimmed by 8 bases and V by 4 bases; bases with no gene match: 5. The length of the CDR3 is 14 residues. Germline V gene sequence: CDR1 SGHDT, CDR2 YYEEEE. The CDR3 spells CASSRGQGYSPLHF. The CDR3 DNA reads as TGTGCCAGCAGCCGAGGACAGGGTTATTCACCCCTCCACTTT.

J is TRBJ1-1 and V is TRBV6-6; 8 positions match TRBD1. The CDR3 runs 15 residues. Germline-derived CDR1 and CDR2 are MNHNY and SVGAGI (reference sequence). V lost 2 bases, J lost 5 bases, and 7 bases stayed unmatched. This chain's CDR3 is CASSYGQGARTEAFF. The CDR3, as DNA: TGTGCCAGCAGTTACGGGCAGGGGGCGCGGACTGAAGCTTTCTTT.

A few counts support this clone. Within the sample, other DNA sequences also encode this same CDR3. V usage is TRBV28 and J usage is TRBJ1-2; 7 positions match TRBD1. Looked up from germline, CDR1 is MDHEN and CDR2 is SYDVKM. With V trimmed by 5 bases and J by 3 bases, 6 bases remained unmatched. The CDR3 is 14 residues long. The CDR3 is CASSLLGTDYGYTF. The CDR3 nucleotides read TGTGCCAGCAGTCTGCTTGGGACAGACTATGGCTACACCTTC.

V usage is TRBV7-8 and J usage is TRBJ2-5; 12 nucleotides line up with TRBD2. Germline V gene sequence: CDR1 SGHVS, CDR2 FQNEAQ. The CDR3 is 17 amino acids. V lost 6 bases and J lost 5; bases outside the gene matches: 13. For the CDR3, the DNA is TGTGCCAGCAGACCCCCGGCTAGCGGGGGGGCGGGGGAGACCCAGTACTTC. The encoded protein is CASRPPASGGAGETQYF.

The chain uses TRBV29-1 and TRBJ1-2; possible D gene TRBD1, 6 bases. Germline values: CDR1 SQVTM, CDR2 ANQGSEA. Trimming left V 7 bases short and J 8 bases short, with 17 bases between. The CDR3 length is 12 residues. CDR3 DNA sequence: TGCAGCGCCGAAGGGGGGTCTGGAGGCTACACCTTC. Protein sequence: CSAEGGSGGYTF.

The chain recombines TRBV11-2 with TRBJ2-7; D possibly matches TRBD1 or TRBD2 (5 bases each). CDR1 and CDR2 (germline): SGHAT, FQNNGV. This CDR3 is 14 amino acids long. Trimming removed 5 bases at V and 5 bases at J, with 16 bases between. The CDR3 spells CASSEPGPRDEQYF. The CDR3 coding sequence is TGTGCCAGCAGCGAACCGGGACCTCGGGACGAGCAGTACTTC. The whole variable domain, remainder taken from reference TRBV11-2 and TRBJ2-7, is EAGVAQSPRYKIIEKRQSVAFWCNPISGHATLYWYQQILGQGPKLLIQFQNNGVVDDSQLPKDRFSAERLKGVDSTLKIQPAKLEDSAVYLCASSEPGPRDEQYFGPGTRLTVT.

This clone was observed a single time. This chain links TRBV15 with TRBJ2-7, with 9 bases that match TRBD1. The CDR3 loop spans 15 amino acids. J gave up 0 bases and V 5 bases, and 5 bases lay outside the gene matches. CDR1 is LNHNV and CDR2 is YYDKDF in the germline V gene (reference sequence). CDR3 sequence: CATSFGQGSSYEQYF. CDR3 bases: TGTGCCACCAGCTTCGGACAGGGGAGCTCCTACGAGCAGTACTTC.

This chain links TRBV28 with TRBJ2-7; the D gene could be TRBD1 or TRBD2 (5 bases each). The CDR3 is 14 amino acids. Per germline, CDR1 MDHEN and CDR2 SYDVKM. V lost 6 bases, J lost 3 bases, and 15 bases lay in between. DNA of the CDR3: TGTGCCAGCAGGGGACCCGGGACGGGCTACGAGCAGTACTTC. This gives the protein CASRGPGTGYEQYF. Drawing the rest from reference TRBV28 and TRBJ2-7, the complete variable domain is DVKVTQSSRYLVKRTGEKVFLECVQDMDHENMFWYRQDPGLGLRLIYFSYDVKMKEKGDIPEGYSVSREKKERFSLILESASTNQTSMYLCASRGPGTGYEQYFGPGTRLTVT.

This chain connects TRBV27 to TRBJ2-1; the D gene is possibly TRBD1 (7 bases). V lost 3 bases, J lost 7 bases, and 10 bases lay in between. This CDR3 is 13 amino acids long. Germline-derived CDR1 and CDR2 are MNHEY and SMNVEV (reference sequence). This CDR3 reads CASSFQGGNEQFF. CDR3 DNA: TGTGCCAGCAGTTTCCAGGGGGGTAATGAGCAGTTCTTC.

V usage is TRBV5-1 and J usage is TRBJ1-4; 9 bases match TRBD1. The CDR3 sequence is 15 residues long. The V gene's germline CDR1 is SGHRS and CDR2 YFSETQ. With V trimmed by 3 bases and J by 7 bases, 7 bases remained unmatched. CDR3 in DNA: TGCGCCAGCAGCTCAAGGACAGGGGTCGGTGAAAAACTGTTTTTT. Its translation: CASSSRTGVGEKLFF.

The V and J genes are TRBV18 and TRBJ2-3; D unclear. Germline V gene data show CDR1 as KGHSH and CDR2 as LQKENI. The CDR3 consists of 15 residues. V lost 4 bases to trimming and J lost 1 base, with 12 bases between them. The DNA of the CDR3 is TGTGCCAGCTCACGCACGACGGTGGGCACAGATACGCAGTATTTT. Protein product: CASSRTTVGTDTQYF.

This clone is termed medium-sized. Other DNA sequences within the sample encode an identical CDR3. The chain employs TRBV7-9 and TRBJ1-2; D might be TRBD1 (5 bases). The CDR3 length is 13 residues. V lost 5 bases and J 7 bases, leaving 14 bases between the germline ends. Germline V gene data show CDR1 as SEHNR and CDR2 as FQNEAQ (reference sequence). In DNA form, the CDR3 reads TGTGCCAGCAGCCCGGTGGGGGGATCTGGCTACACCTTC. Its protein product is CASSPVGGSGYTF.

This chain connects TRBV27 to TRBJ1-1, with D possibly matching TRBD1 (6 bases). CDR1 is MNHEY and CDR2 is SMNVEV in the germline V gene (reference sequence). The CDR3 has 13 residues. Trimming took off 3 bases at V and 3 bases at J, with 8 bases between the two ends. The CDR3 nucleotides are TGTGCCAGCAGTTTCGAGGGGGACACTGAAGCTTTCTTT. Amino acids: CASSFEGDTEAFF.